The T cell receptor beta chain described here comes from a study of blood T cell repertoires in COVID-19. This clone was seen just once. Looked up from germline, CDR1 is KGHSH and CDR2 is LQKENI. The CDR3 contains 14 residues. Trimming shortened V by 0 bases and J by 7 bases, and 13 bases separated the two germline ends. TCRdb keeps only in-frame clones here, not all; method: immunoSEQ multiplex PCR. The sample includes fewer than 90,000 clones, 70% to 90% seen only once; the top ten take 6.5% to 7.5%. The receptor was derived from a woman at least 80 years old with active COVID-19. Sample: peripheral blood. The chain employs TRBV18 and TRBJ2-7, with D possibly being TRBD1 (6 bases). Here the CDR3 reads CASSPPADSLEQYF. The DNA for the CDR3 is TGTGCCAGCTCACCACCCGCGGACAGCTTGGAGCAGTACTTC.